The clone carrying this T cell receptor beta chain is labeled as medium-sized. Its specificity is not known. From the 5' RACE reads, TCRdb called clonotypes with MiXCR, one entry per CDR3 protein. Of about 140,000 distinct CDR3 sequences in the sample, 7% to 10% are singletons; the top ten hold approximately 6.8%. Germline CDR1 reads SGHVS; CDR2 reads FNYEAQ. The CDR3 is 15 residues long. V was pared by 6 bases and J by 1 base, with 15 bases between. The data derive from a study of CD8 T cells in ankylosing spondylitis. General study results and limits: The study looked at matched synovial fluid samples from ankylosing spondylitis patients. Disease-linked clones were reported to be significantly enriched there. Several highly homologous variants formed a TCR beta motif that appeared characteristic of ankylosing spondylitis blood.

The V and J genes are TRBV7-6 and TRBJ2-5; weak D call: TRBD2 (6 bases). The receptor was derived from a male donor with ankylosing spondylitis. The sample comprised synovial fluid, either unsorted or a sorted T cell fraction (not recorded which). CDR3 region: CASSILRGSQETQYF. The CDR3 DNA sequence: TGTGCCAGCAGTATTCTCCGGGGGTCCCAAGAGACCCAGTACTTC.